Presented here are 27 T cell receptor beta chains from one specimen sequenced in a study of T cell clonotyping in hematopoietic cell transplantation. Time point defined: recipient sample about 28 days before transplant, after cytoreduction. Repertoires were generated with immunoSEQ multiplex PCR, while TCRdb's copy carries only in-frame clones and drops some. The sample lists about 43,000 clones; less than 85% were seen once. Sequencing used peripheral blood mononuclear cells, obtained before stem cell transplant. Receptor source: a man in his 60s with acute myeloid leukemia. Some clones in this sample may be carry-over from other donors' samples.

CDR3 sequence: CASSEVDQPQHF. For the CDR3, the DNA is TGTGCCAGCAGTGAAGTAGATCAGCCCCAGCATTTT. This chain links TRBV6-1 with TRBJ1-5; D gene uncertain. The V and J ends lost 1 base and 5 bases respectively, with 3 bases between them. CDR1 is MNHNS, CDR2 SASEGT, per germline. This CDR3 is 12 amino acids long.

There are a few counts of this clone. CDR3 protein: CASSLSGQGEVYGYTF. CDR3 nucleotide sequence: TGTGCCAGCAGCTTAAGTGGACAGGGGGAGGTCTATGGCTACACCTTC. V gene TRBV7-3 combines with J gene TRBJ1-2; 10 bases line up with TRBD1. V lost 1 base and J lost 4; bases outside the gene matches: 6. The length of the CDR3 is 16 residues. The germline gives CDR1 SGHTA, CDR2 FQGTGA.

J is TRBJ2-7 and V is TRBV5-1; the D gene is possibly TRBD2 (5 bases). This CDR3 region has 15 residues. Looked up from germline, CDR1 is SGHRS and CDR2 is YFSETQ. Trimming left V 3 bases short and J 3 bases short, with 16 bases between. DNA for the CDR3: TGCGCCAGCAGCTCTGGCCGGCTAGCCCTCTACGAGCAGTACTTC. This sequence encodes CASSSGRLALYEQYF.

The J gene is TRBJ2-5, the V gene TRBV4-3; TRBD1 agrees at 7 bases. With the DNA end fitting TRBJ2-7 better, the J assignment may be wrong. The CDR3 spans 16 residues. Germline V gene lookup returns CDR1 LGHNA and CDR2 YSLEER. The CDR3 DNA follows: TGCGCCAGCAGCCATGGCCGTACCGGGACAGCCTACGAGCAGTACTTC. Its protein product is CASSHGRTGTAYEQYF.

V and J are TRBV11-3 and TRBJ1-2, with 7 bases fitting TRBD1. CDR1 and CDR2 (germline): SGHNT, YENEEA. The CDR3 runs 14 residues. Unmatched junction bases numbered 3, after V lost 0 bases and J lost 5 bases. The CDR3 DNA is TGTGCCAGCAGCTTAGACAGGGGGGAGTATGGCTACACCTTC. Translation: CASSLDRGEYGYTF.

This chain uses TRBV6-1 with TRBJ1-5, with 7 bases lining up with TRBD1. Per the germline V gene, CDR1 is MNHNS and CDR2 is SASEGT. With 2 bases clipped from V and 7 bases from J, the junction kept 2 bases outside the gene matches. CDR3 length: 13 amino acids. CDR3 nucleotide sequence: TGTGCCAGCAGTGAACAGGGGGAACAGCCCCAGCATTTT. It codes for CASSEQGEQPQHF.

In DNA form, the CDR3 reads TGTGCCAGCAGCTCGGGACTAGCGGAGCCGAACACCGGGGAGCTGTTTTTT. It codes for CASSSGLAEPNTGELFF. The chain uses TRBV7-9 and TRBJ2-2; TRBD2 agrees at 11 bases. Trimming took 4 bases from V and 0 from J; bases not matched to a gene: 4. CDR1 SEHNR and CDR2 FQNEAQ come from the germline V gene (reference sequence). This CDR3 has 17 residues.

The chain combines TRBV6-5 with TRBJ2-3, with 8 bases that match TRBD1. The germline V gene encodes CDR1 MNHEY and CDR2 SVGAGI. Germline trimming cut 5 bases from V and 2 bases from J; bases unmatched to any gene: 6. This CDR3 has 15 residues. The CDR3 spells CASSRDRSYTDTQYF. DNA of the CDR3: TGTGCCAGCAGTCGGGACAGGAGCTACACAGATACGCAGTATTTT.

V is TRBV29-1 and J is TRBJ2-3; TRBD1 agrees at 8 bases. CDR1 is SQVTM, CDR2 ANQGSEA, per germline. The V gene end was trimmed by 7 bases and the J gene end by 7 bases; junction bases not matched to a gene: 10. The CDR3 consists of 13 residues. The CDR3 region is CSAADRVMNTQYF. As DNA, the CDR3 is TGCAGCGCTGCGGACAGGGTGATGAATACGCAGTATTTT.

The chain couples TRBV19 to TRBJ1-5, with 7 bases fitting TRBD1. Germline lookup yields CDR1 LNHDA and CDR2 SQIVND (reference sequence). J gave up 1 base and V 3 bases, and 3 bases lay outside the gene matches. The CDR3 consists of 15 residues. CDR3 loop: CASSISQGSNQPQHF. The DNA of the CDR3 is TGTGCCAGTAGTATCTCACAGGGGAGCAATCAGCCCCAGCATTTT. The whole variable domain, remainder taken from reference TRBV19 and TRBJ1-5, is DGGITQSPKYLFRKEGQNVTLSCEQNLNHDAMYWYRQDPGQGLRLIYYSQIVNDFQKGDIAEGYSVSREKKESFPLTVTSAQKNPTAFYLCASSISQGSNQPQHFGDGTRLSIL.

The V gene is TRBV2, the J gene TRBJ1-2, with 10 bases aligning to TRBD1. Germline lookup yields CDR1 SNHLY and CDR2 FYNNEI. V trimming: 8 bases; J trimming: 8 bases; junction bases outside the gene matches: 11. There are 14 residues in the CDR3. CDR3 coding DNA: TGTGCCAGCGAAACCGGGACAGGGGTTCGGGGCTACACCTTC. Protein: CASETGTGVRGYTF.

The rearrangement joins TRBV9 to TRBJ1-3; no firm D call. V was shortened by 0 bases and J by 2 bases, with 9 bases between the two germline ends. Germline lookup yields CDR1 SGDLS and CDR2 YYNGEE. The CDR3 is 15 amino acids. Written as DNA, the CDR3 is TGTGCCAGCAGCGTAGACCCTAAGCCTGGAAACACCATATATTTT. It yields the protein CASSVDPKPGNTIYF.

The CDR3 coding sequence is TGTGCCAGCAGCCAGGGGGCTGCTTCACCCCTCCACTTT. Protein: CASSQGAASPLHF. The chain carries TRBV7-9 and TRBJ1-6, with 8 bases that match TRBD1. CDR1 SEHNR and CDR2 FQNEAQ come from the germline V gene (reference sequence). Losses at the gene ends were 5 bases for V and 9 bases for J; bases not matched to a gene: 3. This CDR3 contains 13 residues.

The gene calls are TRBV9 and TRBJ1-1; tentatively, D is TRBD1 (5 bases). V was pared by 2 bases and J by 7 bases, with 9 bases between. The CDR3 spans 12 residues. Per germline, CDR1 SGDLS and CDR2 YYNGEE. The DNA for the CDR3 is TGTGCCAGCAGCGTTCAGGGCGGTGAAGCTTTCTTT. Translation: CASSVQGGEAFF.

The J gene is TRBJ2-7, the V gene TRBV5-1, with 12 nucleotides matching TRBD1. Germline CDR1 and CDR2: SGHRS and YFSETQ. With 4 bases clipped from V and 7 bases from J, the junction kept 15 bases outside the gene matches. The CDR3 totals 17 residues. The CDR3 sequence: CASSVESPGQGAGEQYF. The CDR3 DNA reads TGCGCCAGCAGCGTAGAAAGTCCGGGACAGGGGGCGGGGGAGCAGTACTTC. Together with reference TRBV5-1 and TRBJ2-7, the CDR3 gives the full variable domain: KAGVTQTPRYLIKTRGQQVTLSCSPISGHRSVSWYQQTPGQGLQFLFEYFSETQRNKGNFPGRFSGRQFSNSRSEMNVSTLELGDSALYLCASSVESPGQGAGEQYFGPGTRLTVT.

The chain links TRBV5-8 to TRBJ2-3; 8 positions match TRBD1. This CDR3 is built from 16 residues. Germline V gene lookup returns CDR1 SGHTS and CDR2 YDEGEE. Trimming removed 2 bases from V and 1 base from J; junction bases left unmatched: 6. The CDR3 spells CASSLGQGHGTDTQYF. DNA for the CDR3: TGTGCCAGCAGCTTAGGACAGGGCCACGGCACAGATACGCAGTATTTT.

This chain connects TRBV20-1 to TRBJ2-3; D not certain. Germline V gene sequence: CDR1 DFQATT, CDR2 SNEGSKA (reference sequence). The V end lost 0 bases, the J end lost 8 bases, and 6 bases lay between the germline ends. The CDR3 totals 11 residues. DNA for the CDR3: TGCAGTGCTAGAGATGGTACTACGCAGTATTTT. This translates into CSARDGTTQYF.

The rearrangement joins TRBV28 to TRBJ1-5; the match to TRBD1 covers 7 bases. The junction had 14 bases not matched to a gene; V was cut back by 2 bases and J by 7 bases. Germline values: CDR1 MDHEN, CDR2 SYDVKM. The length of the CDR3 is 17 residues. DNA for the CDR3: TGTGCCAGCAGTTTAGGCACAGGGGTTCCTTTGAAACAGCCCCAGCATTTT. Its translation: CASSLGTGVPLKQPQHF.

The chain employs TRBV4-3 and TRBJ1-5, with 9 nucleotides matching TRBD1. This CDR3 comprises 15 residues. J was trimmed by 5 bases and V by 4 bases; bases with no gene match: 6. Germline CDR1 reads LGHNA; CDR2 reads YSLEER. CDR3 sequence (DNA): TGCGCCAGCAGCCCCCGCCGGGACAGGGATCAGCCCCAGCATTTT. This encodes CASSPRRDRDQPQHF.

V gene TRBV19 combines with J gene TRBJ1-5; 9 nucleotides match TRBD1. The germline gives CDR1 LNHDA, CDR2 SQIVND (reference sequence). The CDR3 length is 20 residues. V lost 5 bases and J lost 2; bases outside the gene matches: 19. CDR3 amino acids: CASSRSPTGGVRVGNQPQHF. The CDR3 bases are TGTGCCAGTAGTCGATCCCCGACAGGGGGAGTTAGGGTGGGCAATCAGCCCCAGCATTTT.

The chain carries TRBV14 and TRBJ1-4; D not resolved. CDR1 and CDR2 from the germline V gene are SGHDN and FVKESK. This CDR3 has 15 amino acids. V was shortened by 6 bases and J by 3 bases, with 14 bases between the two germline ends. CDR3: CASRGGGKANEKLFF. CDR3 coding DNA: TGTGCCAGCAGAGGTGGAGGAAAGGCTAATGAAAAACTGTTTTTT.

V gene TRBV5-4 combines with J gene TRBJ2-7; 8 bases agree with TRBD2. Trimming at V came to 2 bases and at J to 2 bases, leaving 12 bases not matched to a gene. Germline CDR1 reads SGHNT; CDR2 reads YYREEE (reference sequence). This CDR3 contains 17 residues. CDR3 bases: TGTGCCAGCAGCTTTGCCGCGGGGGGCGGAAGGACCTACGAGCAGTACTTC. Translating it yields CASSFAAGGGRTYEQYF.

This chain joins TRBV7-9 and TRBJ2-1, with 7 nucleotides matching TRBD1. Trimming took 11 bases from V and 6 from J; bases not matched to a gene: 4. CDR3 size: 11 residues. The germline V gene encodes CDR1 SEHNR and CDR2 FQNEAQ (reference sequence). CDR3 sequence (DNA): TGTGCCGGTAACAGGGGCAATGAGCAGTTCTTC. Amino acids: CAGNRGNEQFF.

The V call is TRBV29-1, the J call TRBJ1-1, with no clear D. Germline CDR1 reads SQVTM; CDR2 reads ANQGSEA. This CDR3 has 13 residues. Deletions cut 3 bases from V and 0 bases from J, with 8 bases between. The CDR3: CSVDSSMNTEAFF. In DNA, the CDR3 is TGCAGCGTTGACAGTTCCATGAACACTGAAGCTTTCTTT.

As DNA, the CDR3 is TGTGCCTGGAGTGTACTAGGGTTGTACTCACCCCTCCACTTT. Translated: CAWSVLGLYSPLHF. The chain recombines TRBV30 with TRBJ1-6; D ambiguous. V was clipped by 0 bases and J by 10 bases, with 13 bases between them. In germline, CDR1 is GTSNPN, CDR2 SVGIG (reference sequence). CDR3 length: 14 amino acids.

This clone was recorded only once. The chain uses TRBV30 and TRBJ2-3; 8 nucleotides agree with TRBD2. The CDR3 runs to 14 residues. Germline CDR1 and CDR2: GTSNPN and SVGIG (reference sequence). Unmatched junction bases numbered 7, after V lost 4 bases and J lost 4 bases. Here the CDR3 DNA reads TGTGCCTGGATTAAGCGGGGGTATTCAGATACGCAGTATTTT. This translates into CAWIKRGYSDTQYF.

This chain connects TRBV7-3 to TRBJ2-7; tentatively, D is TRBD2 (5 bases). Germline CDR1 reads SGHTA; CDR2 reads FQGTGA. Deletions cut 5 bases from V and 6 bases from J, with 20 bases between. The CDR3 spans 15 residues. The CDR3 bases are TGTGCCAGCAGCCCGCGGGCAGGAGGAGTCTTCGAGCAGTACTTC. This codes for CASSPRAGGVFEQYF. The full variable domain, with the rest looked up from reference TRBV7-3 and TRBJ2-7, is GAGVSQTPSNKVTEKGKYVELRCDPISGHTALYWYRQSLGQGPEFLIYFQGTGAADDSGLPNDRFFAVRPEGSVSTLKIQRTERGDSAVYLCASSPRAGGVFEQYFGPGTRLTVT.